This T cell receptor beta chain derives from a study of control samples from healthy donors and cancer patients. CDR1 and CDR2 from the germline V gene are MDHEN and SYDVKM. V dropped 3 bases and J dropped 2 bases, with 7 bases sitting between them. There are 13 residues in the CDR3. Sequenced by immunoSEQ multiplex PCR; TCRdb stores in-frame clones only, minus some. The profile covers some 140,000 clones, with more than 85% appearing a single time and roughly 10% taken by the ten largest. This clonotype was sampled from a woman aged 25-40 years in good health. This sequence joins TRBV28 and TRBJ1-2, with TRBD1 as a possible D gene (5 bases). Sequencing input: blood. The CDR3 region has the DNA TGTGCCAGCAGTTTGCGACAGAACTATGGCTACACCTTC. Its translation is CASSLRQNYGYTF.